The clone carrying this T cell receptor (beta chain) was seen more than once but under ten times. As yet, its antigen is unknown. Using its own MiXCR run on the RT-PCR reads, TCRdb lists one record per CDR3 protein. The sample records roughly 630,000 distinct CDR3 sequences, around 13% being singletons. These data belong to a study of response to subunit inactivated influenza vaccine. Study-level findings and limits: With each seasonal influenza vaccination, the authors suggested, few new T cells are recruited.

With 4 bases clipped from V and 5 bases from J, the junction kept 3 bases outside the gene matches. This CDR3 contains 13 residues. Germline V CDR1 and CDR2: DFQATT, SNEGSKA (reference sequence). The chain has TRBV20-1 and TRBJ2-1; TRBD2 aligns across 9 bases. The clonotype comes from a man aged 50-59 years who received an inactivated influenza vaccine. Sequences were derived from PBMCs from blood, sampled 14 days before vaccination. The CDR3, as DNA: TGCAGTGCTATGGGGACTAGCAACAATGAGCAGTTCTTC. As protein: CSAMGTSNNEQFF.